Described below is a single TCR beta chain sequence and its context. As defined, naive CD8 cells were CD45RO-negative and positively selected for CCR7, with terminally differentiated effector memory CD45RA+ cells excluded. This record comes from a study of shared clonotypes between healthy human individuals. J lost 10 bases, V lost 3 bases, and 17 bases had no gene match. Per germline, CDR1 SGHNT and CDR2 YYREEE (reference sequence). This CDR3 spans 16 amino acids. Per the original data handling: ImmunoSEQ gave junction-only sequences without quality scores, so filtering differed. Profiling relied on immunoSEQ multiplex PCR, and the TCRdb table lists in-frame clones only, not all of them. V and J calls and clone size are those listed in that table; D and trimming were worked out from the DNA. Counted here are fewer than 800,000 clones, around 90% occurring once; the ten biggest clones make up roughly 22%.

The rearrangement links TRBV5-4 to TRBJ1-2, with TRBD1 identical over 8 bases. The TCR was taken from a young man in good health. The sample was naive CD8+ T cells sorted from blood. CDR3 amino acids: CASSWPDRGQALDYTF. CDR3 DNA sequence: TGTGCCAGCAGCTGGCCAGACAGGGGACAAGCGTTAGACTACACCTTC.